Reported below is one T cell receptor beta chain. The antigen is unknown. The data were produced by immunoSEQ multiplex PCR, yet TCRdb's version contains in-frame clones alone and is incomplete. The data contain about 6,900 clones, roughly three quarters of them singletons. This sample is drawn from a study of neoadjuvant anti-PD-1 for oral cavity cancer. Study results and limitations: PBMC Gini-index clonality exceeded responders' in non-responders post-nivolumab.

Germline V gene lookup returns CDR1 SQVTM and CDR2 ANQGSEA. V was cut by 4 bases and J by 6 bases, with 13 bases left in between. The CDR3 runs to 13 residues. The source is a person aged 35-79 years with oral cavity squamous cell carcinoma. The V and J genes are TRBV29-1 and TRBJ2-1, with D perhaps TRBD2 (7 bases). The input for sequencing was PBMCs, taken before nivolumab (anti-PD-1) treatment. CDR3 protein: CSVVEGGGNEQFF. The CDR3 DNA follows: TGCAGCGTTGTAGAGGGGGGGGGCAATGAGCAGTTCTTC.